The entry below gives a single T cell receptor (beta chain) sequence along with its context. This PCR relied on a set of 60 Vbeta primers and 13 Jbeta primers. Some clones are missing from TCRdb's copy, which holds only in-frame ones; the method was immunoSEQ multiplex PCR. Of roughly 140,000 clones listed, around 77% are singletons. V shed 5 bases, J shed 0 bases, and the junction held 4 bases outside the gene matches. Germline-derived CDR1 and CDR2 are LNHDA and SQIVND (reference sequence). This CDR3 spans 14 amino acids. This sample stems from a study of cytomegalovirus exposure and HLA in healthy donors.

The chain employs TRBV19 and TRBJ2-7, with 7 bases identical to TRBD1. This receptor was identified in a woman between 50 and 59 years old in good health and CMV-seronegative. Sequencing was carried out using PBMCs. The CDR3 sequence is CASSVGTDSYEQYF. The CDR3 DNA follows: TGTGCCAGTAGTGTCGGGACAGACTCCTACGAGCAGTACTTC.